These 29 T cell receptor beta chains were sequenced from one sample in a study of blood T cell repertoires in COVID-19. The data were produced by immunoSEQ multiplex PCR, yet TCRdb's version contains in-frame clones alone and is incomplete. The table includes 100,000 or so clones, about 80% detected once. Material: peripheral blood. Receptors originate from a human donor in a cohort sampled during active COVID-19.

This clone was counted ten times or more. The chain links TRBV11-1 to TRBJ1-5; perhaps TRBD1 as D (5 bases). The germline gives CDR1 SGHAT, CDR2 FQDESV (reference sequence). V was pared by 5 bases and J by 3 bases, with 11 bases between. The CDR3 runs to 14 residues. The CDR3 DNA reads TGTGCCAGCAGCCGGGCAGGGAACAATCAGCCCCAGCATTTT. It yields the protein CASSRAGNNQPQHF.

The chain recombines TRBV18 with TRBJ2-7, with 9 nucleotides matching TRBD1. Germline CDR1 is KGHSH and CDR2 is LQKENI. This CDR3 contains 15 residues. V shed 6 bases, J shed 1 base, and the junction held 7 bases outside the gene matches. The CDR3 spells CASSYGQGPSYEQYF. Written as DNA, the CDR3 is TGTGCCAGCTCCTACGGACAGGGGCCTTCCTACGAGCAGTACTTC. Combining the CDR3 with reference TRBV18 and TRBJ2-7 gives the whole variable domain NAGVMQNPRHLVRRRGQEARLRCSPMKGHSHVYWYRQLPEEGLKFMVYLQKENIIDESGMPKERFSAEFPKEGPSILRIQQVVRGDSAAYFCASSYGQGPSYEQYFGPGTRLTVT.

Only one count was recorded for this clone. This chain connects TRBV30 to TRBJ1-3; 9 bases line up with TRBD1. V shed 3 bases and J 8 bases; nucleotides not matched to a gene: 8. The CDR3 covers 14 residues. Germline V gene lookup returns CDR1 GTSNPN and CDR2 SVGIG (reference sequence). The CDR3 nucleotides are TGTGCCTGGAGCGTGACAGGGGGATTAGACACCATATATTTT. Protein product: CAWSVTGGLDTIYF.

The CDR3 spells CASSLAPGGNYGYTF. Written as DNA, the CDR3 is TGTGCCAGCAGCTTGGCCCCAGGGGGCAACTATGGCTACACCTTC. The V gene is TRBV5-6, the J gene TRBJ1-2; 8 positions agree with TRBD1. Per the germline V gene, CDR1 is SGHDT and CDR2 is YYEEEE. The CDR3 loop spans 15 amino acids. J was trimmed by 2 bases and V by 0 bases; bases with no gene match: 3.

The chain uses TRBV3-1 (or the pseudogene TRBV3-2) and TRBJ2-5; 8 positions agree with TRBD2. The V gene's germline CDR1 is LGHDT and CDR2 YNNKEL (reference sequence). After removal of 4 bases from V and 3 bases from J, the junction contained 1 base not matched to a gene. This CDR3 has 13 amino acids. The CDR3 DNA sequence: TGTGCCAGCAGCCGTAGCGGGGAAGAGACCCAGTACTTC. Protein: CASSRSGEETQYF.

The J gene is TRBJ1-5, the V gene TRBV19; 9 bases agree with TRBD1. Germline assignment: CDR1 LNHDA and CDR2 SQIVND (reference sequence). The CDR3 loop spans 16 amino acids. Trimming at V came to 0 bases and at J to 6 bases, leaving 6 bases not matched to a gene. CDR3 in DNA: TGTGCCAGTAGTATAGATCTACAGGGGGCCGGTCAGCCCCAGCATTTT. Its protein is CASSIDLQGAGQPQHF.

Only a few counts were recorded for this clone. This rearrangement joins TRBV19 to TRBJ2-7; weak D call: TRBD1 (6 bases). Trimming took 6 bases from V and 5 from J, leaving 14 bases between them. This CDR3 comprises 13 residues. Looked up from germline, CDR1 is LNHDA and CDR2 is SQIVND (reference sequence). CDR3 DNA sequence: TGTGCCAGTAGACCGGGACAAACCAACGAGCAGTACTTC. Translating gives CASRPGQTNEQYF.

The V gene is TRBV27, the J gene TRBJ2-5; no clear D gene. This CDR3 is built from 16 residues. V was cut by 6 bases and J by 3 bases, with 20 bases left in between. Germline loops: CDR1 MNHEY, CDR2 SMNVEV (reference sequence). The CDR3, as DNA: TGTGCCAGCAGCAGGTTCCCGTGGCCTGAGAAAGAGACCCAGTACTTC. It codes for CASSRFPWPEKETQYF.

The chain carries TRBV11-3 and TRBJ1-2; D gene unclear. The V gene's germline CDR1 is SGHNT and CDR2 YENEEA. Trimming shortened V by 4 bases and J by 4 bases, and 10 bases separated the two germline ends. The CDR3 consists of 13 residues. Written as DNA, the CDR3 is TGTGCCAGCAGCTCCCCTCCTTCCTATGGCTACACCTTC. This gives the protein CASSSPPSYGYTF.

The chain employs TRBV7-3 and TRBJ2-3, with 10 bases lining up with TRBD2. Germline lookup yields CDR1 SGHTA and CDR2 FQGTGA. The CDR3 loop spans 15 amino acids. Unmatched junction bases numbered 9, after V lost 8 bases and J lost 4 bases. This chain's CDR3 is CASGIGLAGADTQYF. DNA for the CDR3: TGTGCCAGCGGGATCGGCCTAGCGGGAGCAGATACGCAGTATTTT.

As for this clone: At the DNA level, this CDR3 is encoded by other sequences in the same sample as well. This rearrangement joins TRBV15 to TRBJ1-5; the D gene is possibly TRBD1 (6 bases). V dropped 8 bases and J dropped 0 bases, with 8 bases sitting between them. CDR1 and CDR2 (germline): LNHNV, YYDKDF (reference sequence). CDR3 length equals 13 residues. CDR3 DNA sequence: TGTGCCACCGCACAGGGTAGCAATCAGCCCCAGCATTTT. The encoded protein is CATAQGSNQPQHF.

In nucleotides, the CDR3 is TGTGCCAGCCTAGACCCGGGGGGGCCCCAGCATTTT. As protein: CASLDPGGPQHF. The V and J genes are TRBV28 and TRBJ1-5; a possible D gene is TRBD1 (5 bases). V dropped 8 bases and J dropped 9 bases, with 14 bases sitting between them. The CDR3 spans 12 residues. CDR1 is MDHEN, CDR2 SYDVKM, per germline.

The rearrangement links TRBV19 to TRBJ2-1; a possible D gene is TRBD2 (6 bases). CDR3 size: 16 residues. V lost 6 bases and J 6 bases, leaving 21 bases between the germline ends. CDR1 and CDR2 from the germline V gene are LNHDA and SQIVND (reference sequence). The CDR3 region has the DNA TGTGCCAGTAGGAAGGGACGGGGGACCCTTACCAATGAGCAGTTCTTC. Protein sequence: CASRKGRGTLTNEQFF.

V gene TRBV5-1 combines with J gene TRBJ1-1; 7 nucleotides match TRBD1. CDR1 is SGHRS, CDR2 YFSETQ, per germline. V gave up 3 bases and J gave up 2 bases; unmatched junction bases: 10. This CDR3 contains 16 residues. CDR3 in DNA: TGCGCCAGCAGCTCAGGGACAGCGACCAAAAACACTGAAGCTTTCTTT. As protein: CASSSGTATKNTEAFF.

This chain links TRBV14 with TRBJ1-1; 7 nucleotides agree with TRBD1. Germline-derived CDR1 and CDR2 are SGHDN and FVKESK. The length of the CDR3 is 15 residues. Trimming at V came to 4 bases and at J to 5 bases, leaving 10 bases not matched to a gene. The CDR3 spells CASSPDGTARTEAFF. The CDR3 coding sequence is TGTGCCAGCAGCCCTGATGGGACAGCGAGGACTGAAGCTTTCTTT.

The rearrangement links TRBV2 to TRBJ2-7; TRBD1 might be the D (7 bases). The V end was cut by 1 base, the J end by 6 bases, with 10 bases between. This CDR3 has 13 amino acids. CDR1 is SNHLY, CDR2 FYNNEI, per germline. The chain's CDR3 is CASSEGQGLEQYF. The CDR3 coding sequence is TGTGCCAGCAGTGAAGGACAGGGACTCGAGCAGTACTTC.

The CDR3 nucleotides are TGTGCCAGCAGTTTACAGGGTGGGAAGGAGCAGTACTTC. Its protein product is CASSLQGGKEQYF. The chain couples TRBV28 to TRBJ2-7, with D perhaps TRBD1 (5 bases). The CDR3 runs to 13 residues. The germline gives CDR1 MDHEN, CDR2 SYDVKM. Trimming cost V 2 bases and J 7 bases, with 12 bases left between them.

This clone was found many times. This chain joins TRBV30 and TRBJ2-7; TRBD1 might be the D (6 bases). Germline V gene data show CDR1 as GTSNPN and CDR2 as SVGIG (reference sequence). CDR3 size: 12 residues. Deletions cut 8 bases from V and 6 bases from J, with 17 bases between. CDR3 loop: CAGDTAGVEQYF. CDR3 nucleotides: TGTGCCGGGGACACGGCAGGTGTCGAGCAGTACTTC.

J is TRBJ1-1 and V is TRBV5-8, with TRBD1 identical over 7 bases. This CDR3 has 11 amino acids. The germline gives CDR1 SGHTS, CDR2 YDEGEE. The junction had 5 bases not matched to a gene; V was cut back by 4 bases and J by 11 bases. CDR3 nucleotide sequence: TGTGCCAGCAGCCAACAGGGGCGGGCTTTCTTT. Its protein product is CASSQQGRAFF.

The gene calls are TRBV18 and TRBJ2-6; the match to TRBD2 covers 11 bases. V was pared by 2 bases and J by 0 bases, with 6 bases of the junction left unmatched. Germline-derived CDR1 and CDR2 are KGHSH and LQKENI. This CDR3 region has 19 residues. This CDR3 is CASSPNIAGGTSGANVLTF. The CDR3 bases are TGTGCCAGCTCACCAAACATAGCGGGAGGGACCTCTGGGGCCAACGTCCTGACTTTC.

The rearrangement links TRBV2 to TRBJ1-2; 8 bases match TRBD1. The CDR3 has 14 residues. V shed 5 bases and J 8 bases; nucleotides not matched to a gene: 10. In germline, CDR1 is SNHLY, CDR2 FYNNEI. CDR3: CASSKEDRGGGYTF. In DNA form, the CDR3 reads TGTGCCAGCAGTAAAGAAGACAGGGGTGGCGGCTACACCTTC. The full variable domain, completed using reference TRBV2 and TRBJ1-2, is EPEVTQTPSHQVTQMGQEVILRCVPISNHLYFYWYRQILGQKVEFLVSFYNNEISEKSEIFDDQFSVERPDGSNFTLKIRSTKLEDSAMYFCASSKEDRGGGYTFGSGTRLTVV.

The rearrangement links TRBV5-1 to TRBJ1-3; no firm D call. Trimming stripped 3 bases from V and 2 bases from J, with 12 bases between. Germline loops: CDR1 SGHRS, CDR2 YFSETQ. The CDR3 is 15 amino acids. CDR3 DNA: TGCGCCAGCAGCTCACCTGGAGGTGCTGGAAACACCATATATTTT. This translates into CASSSPGGAGNTIYF.

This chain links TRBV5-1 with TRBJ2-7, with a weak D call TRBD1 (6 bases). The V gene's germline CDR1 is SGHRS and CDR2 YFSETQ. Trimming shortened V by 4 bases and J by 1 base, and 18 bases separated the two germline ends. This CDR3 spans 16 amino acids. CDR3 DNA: TGCGCCAGCAGCGTAGGTGGCCTGCAGGGGTCCTACGAGCAGTACTTC. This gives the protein CASSVGGLQGSYEQYF.

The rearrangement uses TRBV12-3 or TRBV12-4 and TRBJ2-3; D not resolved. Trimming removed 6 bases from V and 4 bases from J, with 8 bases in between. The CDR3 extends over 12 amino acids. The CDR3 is CASSSPPDTQYF. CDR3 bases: TGTGCCAGCAGCTCCCCTCCAGATACGCAGTATTTT.

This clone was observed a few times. The CDR3 loop reads CSVAGGNEKLFF. The CDR3 bases are TGCAGCGTTGCGGGAGGTAATGAAAAACTGTTTTTT. The genes are TRBV29-1 and TRBJ1-4, with no clear D. V lost 4 bases, J lost 4 bases, and 7 bases lay in between. The CDR3 is made up of 12 amino acids. CDR1 and CDR2 from the germline V gene are SQVTM and ANQGSEA.

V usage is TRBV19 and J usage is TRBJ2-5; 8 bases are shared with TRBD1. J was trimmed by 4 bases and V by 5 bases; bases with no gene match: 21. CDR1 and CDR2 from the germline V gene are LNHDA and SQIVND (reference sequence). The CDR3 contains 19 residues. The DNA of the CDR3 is TGTGCCAGTAGTTCAAACCCCGGGACAGGAACCAGAGCAGGAGAGACCCAGTACTTC. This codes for CASSSNPGTGTRAGETQYF.

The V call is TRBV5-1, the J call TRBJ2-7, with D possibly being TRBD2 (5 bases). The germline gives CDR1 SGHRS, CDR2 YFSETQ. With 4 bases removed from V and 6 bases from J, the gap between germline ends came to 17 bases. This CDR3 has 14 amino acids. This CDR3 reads CASSARTAEGEQYF. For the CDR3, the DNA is TGCGCCAGCAGCGCCCGGACTGCCGAGGGCGAGCAGTACTTC.

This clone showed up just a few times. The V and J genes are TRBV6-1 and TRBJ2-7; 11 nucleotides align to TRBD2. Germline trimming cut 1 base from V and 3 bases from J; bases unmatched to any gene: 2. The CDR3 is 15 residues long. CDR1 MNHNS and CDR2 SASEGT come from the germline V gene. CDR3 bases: TGTGCCAGCAGTGAAGAGGGGACTAGCGGCTACGAGCAGTACTTC. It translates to CASSEEGTSGYEQYF.

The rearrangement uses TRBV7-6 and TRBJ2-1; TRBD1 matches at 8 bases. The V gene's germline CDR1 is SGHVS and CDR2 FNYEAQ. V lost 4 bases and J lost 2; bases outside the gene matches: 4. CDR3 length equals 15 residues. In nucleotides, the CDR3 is TGTGCCAGCAGCTCGGACAGGGCAACCTACAATGAGCAGTTCTTC. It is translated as CASSSDRATYNEQFF.